The present T cell receptor (beta chain) was sequenced within a study of shared clonotypes between healthy human individuals. General study findings and limits: Generally, naive subsets (rather than memory subsets) showed larger estimated richness. Four donors showed sharing of approximately 5% of naive CD4 clonotypes.

Donors, healthy HIV-negative adults, lacked recent acute infections or vaccinations. CD4+ cells were split into CD45RA+ naive and CD45RA-negative memory subsets. Repertoires were generated with immunoSEQ multiplex PCR, while TCRdb's copy carries only in-frame clones and drops some. The sample yields about 2.4 million clones, over 85% seen once. Details on this clone: The antigen remains undetermined.

This CDR3 is 17 amino acids long. V was pared by 4 bases and J by 2 bases, with 7 bases of the junction left unmatched. Per the germline V gene, CDR1 is SGHRS and CDR2 is YFSETQ. Input material: naive CD4+ T cells sorted from blood. Noted subset: CD45RA+ positively selected. The source is a man between 18 and 29 years old in good health. The chain employs TRBV5-1 and TRBJ2-3; 13 bases map to TRBD2. CDR3 sequence reads: CASSPGTSGIITDTQYF. The CDR3, as DNA: TGCGCCAGCAGCCCTGGGACTAGCGGGATAATCACAGATACGCAGTATTTT.